Here is one T cell receptor beta chain with its context. Its antigen is not yet known. No much larger clone is present one base from it, and per-base qualities are unavailable. The method behind the library was the immunoSEQ multiplex PCR assay. TCRdb provides this immuneACCESS table in a form limited to in-frame rearrangements. Some clones are lacking; in checked studies, under half of them reflect an unresolved V gene, and why the rest are absent is not known. This sample has 40,000 to 60,000 clones in its table, and approximately 95% of those were observed once. The ten most abundant clones make up approximately 5.6% of the sample. The germline V gene encodes CDR1 MGHRA and CDR2 YSYEKL. At the junction V is shortened by 0 bases and J by 3 bases, with 15 bases in between. Measured from the cysteine to the phenylalanine, the CDR3 is 16 residues long. Here the CDR3 DNA is all that survives: 48 bases in frame from base 1.

The data stem from a study of T cell changes during pregnancy in multiple sclerosis (dated by TCRdb to the late 2010s). Study-level background: The study looked at changes in the T cell repertoire across pregnancy in women with multiple sclerosis.

The sample was CD8+ T cells from peripheral blood mononuclear cells, taken in the first trimester of pregnancy. The clonotype was recovered from a female donor with multiple sclerosis, enrolled in a pregnancy study. The receptor chain draws on TRBV4-1 and TRBJ2-7, with an unclear D gene assignment. The CDR3 is CASSQDSLQQHYEQYF. The DNA reads as follows: TGCGCCAGCAGCCAAGATTCGCTACAGCAACACTACGAGCAGTACTTC.